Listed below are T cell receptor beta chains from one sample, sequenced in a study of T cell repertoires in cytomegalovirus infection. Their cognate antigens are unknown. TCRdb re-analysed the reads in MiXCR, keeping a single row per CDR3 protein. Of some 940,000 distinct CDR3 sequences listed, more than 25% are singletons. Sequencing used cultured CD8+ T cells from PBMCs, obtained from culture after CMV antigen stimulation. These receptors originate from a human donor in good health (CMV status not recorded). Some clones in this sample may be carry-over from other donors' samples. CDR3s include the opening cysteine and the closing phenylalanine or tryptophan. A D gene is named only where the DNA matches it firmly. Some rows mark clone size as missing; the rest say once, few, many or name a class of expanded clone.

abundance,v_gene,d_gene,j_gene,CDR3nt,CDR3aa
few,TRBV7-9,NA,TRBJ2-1,TGTGCCAGCAGCTCGACAGGACCGGATGTAGATGAGCAGTTCTTC,CASSSTGPDVDEQFF
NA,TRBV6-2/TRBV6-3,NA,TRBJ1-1,TGTGCCAGCAGTTCCCTGGGCGGATGGGACACTGAAGCTTTCTTT,CASSSLGGWDTEAFF
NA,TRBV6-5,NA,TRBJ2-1,TGTGCCAGCCAATGGGGACGGCCCAGCTCCTACAATGAGCAGTTCTTC,CASQWGRPSSYNEQFF
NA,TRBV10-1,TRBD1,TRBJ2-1,TGCGCCAGCAGTGGGGACAGGGCGTATGAGCAGTTCTTC,CASSGDRAYEQFF
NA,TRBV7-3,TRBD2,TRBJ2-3,TGTGCCAGCAGCTTTCGGGACAGTGGACTAGCGGTGGACACAGATACGCAGTATTTT,CASSFRDSGLAVDTDTQYF
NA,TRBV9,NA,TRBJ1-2,TGTGCCAGCAGCGTAGAGGCCCTTGACGGCTATGGCTACACCTTC,CASSVEALDGYGYTF
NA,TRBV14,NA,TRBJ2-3,TGTGCCAGCAGCCCTACCTTTTCGGGGGCAGATACGCAGTATTTT,CASSPTFSGADTQYF
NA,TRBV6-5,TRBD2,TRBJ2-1,TGTGCCAGCAGTTTAGGGGACCTTCCGGGGGGTGAGCAGTTCTTC,CASSLGDLPGGEQFF
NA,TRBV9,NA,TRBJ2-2,TGTGCCAGCAGCGAAAGGGGACATTTTAACACCGGGGAGCTGTTTTTT,CASSERGHFNTGELFF
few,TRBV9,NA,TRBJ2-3,TGTGCCAGCAGAAGAAGGGACGCGAGCGGCACAGATACGCAGTATTTT,CASRRRDASGTDTQYF
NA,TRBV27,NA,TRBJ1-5,TGTGCCAGCAGTTTATCCATAGGGAGGCCCCAGCATTTT,CASSLSIGRPQHF
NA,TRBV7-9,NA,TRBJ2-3,TGTGCCAGCAGCTTAGGAGGGATAGGCACAGATACGCAGTATTTT,CASSLGGIGTDTQYF
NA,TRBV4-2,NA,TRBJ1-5,TGTGCCAGCAGCCAAGAGGATAGCAATCAGCCCCAGCATTTT,CASSQEDSNQPQHF
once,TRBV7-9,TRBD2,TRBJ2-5,TGTGCCAGCAGCTTAAGTAGCGGGGCCGGGACCCAGTACTTC,CASSLSSGAGTQYF
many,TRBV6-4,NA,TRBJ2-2,TGTGCCAGCAGTCGGGGGAATACCGGGGAGCTGTTTTTT,CASSRGNTGELFF
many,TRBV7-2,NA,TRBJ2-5,TGTGCCAGCAGCTTAGCAAGGGGGTACCAAGAGACCCAGTACTTC,CASSLARGYQETQYF
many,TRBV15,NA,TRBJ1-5,TGTGCCACCAGCAGAGATAGGGATCAGCCCCAGCATTTT,CATSRDRDQPQHF
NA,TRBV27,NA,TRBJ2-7,TGTGCCAGCGAGGAGGGGGGCGAGCAGTACTTC,CASEEGGEQYF
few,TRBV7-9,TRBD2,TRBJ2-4,TGTGCCAGCAGCTTGGGAGGGGCTCTAAACATTCAGTACTTC,CASSLGGALNIQYF
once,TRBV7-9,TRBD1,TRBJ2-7,TGTGCCAGCAGCTCGAGACAGGGAGAAAACAAGGCCTACGAGCAGTACTTC,CASSSRQGENKAYEQYF
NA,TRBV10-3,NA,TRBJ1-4,TGTGCCATCAGTGAGTCTGGGGGCAATGAAAAACTGTTTTTT,CAISESGGNEKLFF
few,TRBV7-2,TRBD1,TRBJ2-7,TGTGCCAGCAGCGGCCCAGGGAGACAGGGCTCCTACGAGCAGTACTTC,CASSGPGRQGSYEQYF
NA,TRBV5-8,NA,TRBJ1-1,TGTGCCAGCAGCGCACCCACAGGGTGGGCATCTGAAGCTTTCTTT,CASSAPTGWASEAFF
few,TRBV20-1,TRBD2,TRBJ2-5,TGCAGTGCTAGGATTAGCGGGGGGGTCCGGGAGACCCAGTACTTC,CSARISGGVRETQYF
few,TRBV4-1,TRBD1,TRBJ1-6,TGCGCCAGCAGCCAAAGGGCTGAGGGACAGCCCCTCCACTTT,CASSQRAEGQPLHF
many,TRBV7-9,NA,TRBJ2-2,TGTGCCAGCAGAAGCCCCGGCACCGGGGAGCTGTTTTTT,CASRSPGTGELFF
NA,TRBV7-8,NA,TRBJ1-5,TGTGCCAGCAGCCGGGGGTTATTCCAGCCCCAGCATTTT,CASSRGLFQPQHF
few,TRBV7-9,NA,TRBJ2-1,TGTGCCAGCAAAACCGGCTCCTACAATGAGCAGTTCTTC,CASKTGSYNEQFF
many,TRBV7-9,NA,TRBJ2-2,TGTGCCAGCAGCTTAGGGTATCCGAACACCGGGGAGCTGTTTTTT,CASSLGYPNTGELFF
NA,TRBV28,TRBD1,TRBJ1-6,TGTGCCAGCAGTTTTAGGGACAGGCTAAACTCACCCCTCCACTTT,CASSFRDRLNSPLHF
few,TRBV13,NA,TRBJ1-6,TGTGCCAGCAGCTTAGGCCGGGCCTATGAGCGGAAAAATTCACCCCTCCACTTT,CASSLGRAYERKNSPLHF
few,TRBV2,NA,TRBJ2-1,TGTGCCAGCAGGCTCTCGCTCCAGGGCTACAATGAGCAGTTCTTC,CASRLSLQGYNEQFF
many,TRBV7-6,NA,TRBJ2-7,TGTGCCAGCAGCCCGACTACAGGGTTCTACGAGCAGTACTTC,CASSPTTGFYEQYF
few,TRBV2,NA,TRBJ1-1,TGTGCCAGCAGGAGGGGGAATGCTGAAGCTTTCTTT,CASRRGNAEAFF
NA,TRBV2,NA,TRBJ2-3,TGTGCCAGCAGGGCCAGGGGTTATGGCACAGATACGCAGTATTTT,CASRARGYGTDTQYF
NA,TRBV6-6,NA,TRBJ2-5,TGTGCCAGCAGTTCCACCGGCCAGGTGGAGACCCAGTACTTC,CASSSTGQVETQYF
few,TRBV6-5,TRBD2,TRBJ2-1,TGTGCCAGCAGTTACCGGGGGGGGCCCTACAATGAGCAGTTCTTC,CASSYRGGPYNEQFF
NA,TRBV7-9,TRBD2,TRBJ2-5,TGTGCCAGCAGCCTCTCTACGGTAGCGGGGATCCAAGAGACCCAGTACTTC,CASSLSTVAGIQETQYF